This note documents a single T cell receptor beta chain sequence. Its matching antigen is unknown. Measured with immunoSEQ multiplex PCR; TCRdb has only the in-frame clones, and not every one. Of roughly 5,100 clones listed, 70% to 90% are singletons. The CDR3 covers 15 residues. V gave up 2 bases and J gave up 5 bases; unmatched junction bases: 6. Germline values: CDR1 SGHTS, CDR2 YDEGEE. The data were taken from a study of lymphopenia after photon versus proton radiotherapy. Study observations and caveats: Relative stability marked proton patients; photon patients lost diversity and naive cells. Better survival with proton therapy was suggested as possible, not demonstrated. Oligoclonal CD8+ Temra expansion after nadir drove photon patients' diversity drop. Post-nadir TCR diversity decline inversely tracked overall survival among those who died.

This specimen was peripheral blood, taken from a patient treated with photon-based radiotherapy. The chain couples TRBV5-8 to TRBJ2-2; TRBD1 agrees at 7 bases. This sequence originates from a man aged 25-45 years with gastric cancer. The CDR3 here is CASSFHRGRTGELFF. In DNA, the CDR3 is TGTGCCAGCAGCTTTCACAGGGGTAGGACCGGGGAGCTGTTTTTT.